The clone carrying this T cell receptor beta chain was counted a few times. Its antigen is not known. TCRdb reanalysed the 5' RACE reads using MiXCR and keeps one entry per CDR3 protein. This sample has hundreds of thousands of distinct CDR3 sequences, with 8.5% to 9.5% found just once. The source of the sample is a study of identical twins. Whole-study results and caveats: Excess low generation probability was seen in twin-shared out-of-frame alpha sequences.

The V segment lost 10 bases and the J segment 5 bases; nucleotides outside the gene matches: 11. The CDR3 has 13 residues. Per the germline V gene, CDR1 is MDHEN and CDR2 is SYDVKM. This same sample was also taken into another study, of yellow fever vaccine responses in identical twins.

The sequencing sample was made of PBMCs. The sequence derives from a woman under 30 in good health. The chain combines TRBV28 with TRBJ2-7; 7 bases are a match to TRBD1. CDR3 DNA: TGTGCCACCTTAAAGACAGGGTACGACGAGCAGTACTTC. Protein sequence: CATLKTGYDEQYF.